Detailed here is one T cell receptor (beta chain). The data were taken from a study of blood T cell repertoires in COVID-19. For the study at large: Specimens from acute and convalescent COVID-19 originated in the United States, Italy and Spain. From T cells, B-cell-depleted T cells, or PBMCs came the material, which was cDNA or gDNA.

Participants reported their clinical history, and cohort assignment relied on those reports. Each recovered donor of Cohort 3 presented with two negative PCRs, clearance, or symptom resolution. The J segment lost 3 bases and the V segment lost 3 bases, leaving 6 bases of the junction unmatched. CDR1 and CDR2 (germline): LNHNV, YYDKDF (reference sequence). This CDR3 spans 15 amino acids. Repertoires were generated with immunoSEQ multiplex PCR, while TCRdb's copy carries only in-frame clones and drops some. The sample shows approximately 270,000 clones, roughly 85% of them seen only once. This chain connects TRBV15 to TRBJ2-3; TRBD2 aligns across 7 bases. The source of this sequence is a woman between 45 and 65 years old who had recovered from COVID-19. Sequences were obtained from PBMCs or T cells enriched from blood (not recorded which). The chain's CDR3 is CATSSSSRETDTQYF. The CDR3 coding sequence is TGTGCCACCAGCAGCTCCTCGCGGGAGACAGATACGCAGTATTTT. Looking up the rest from reference TRBV15 and TRBJ2-3 gives the full variable domain: DAMVIQNPRYQVTQFGKPVTLSCSQTLNHNVMYWYQQKSSQAPKLLFHYYDKDFNNEADTPDNFQSRRPNTSFCFLDIRSPGLGDTAMYLCATSSSSRETDTQYFGPGTRLTVL.